This TCR beta chain was profiled in a study of CD8+ T cells in alopecia areata. Study context: The drug, oral tofacitinib, was given to treated patients at 5 to 10 mg twice daily. Patients given treatment had severity scored by the percentage of scalp area affected.

This clone was detected a few times. Its antigen is unidentified. The treatment here: oral pan-JAK inhibitor, 5-10 mg twice daily. Alopecia areata patients had lesional scalp punch biopsies and peripheral blood taken from them. Investigators isolated RNA and reverse transcribed it into cDNA to act as the sequencing template. Profiling relied on immunoSEQ multiplex PCR, and the TCRdb table lists in-frame clones only, not all of them. The sample contains more than 90,000 clones, 60% to 65% of which appear only once. Study results and limitations: Clarity of TCR sharing across patients fell short of that in mice, possibly HLA-related.

V was clipped by 4 bases and J by 2 bases, with 17 bases between them. Germline V gives CDR1 PRHDT, CDR2 FYEKMQ (reference sequence). The CDR3 is 16 amino acids. The chain combines TRBV13 with TRBJ1-2, with D possibly matching TRBD1 (5 bases). This specimen was CD8+ T cells sorted from blood, taken at week 4, from a patient treated with tofacitinib. This receptor was taken from a human donor with alopecia areata. The CDR3 sequence is CASSYYRDGSNYGYTF. CDR3 nucleotide sequence: TGTGCCAGCAGCTATTACCGGGACGGTTCAAACTATGGCTACACCTTC.